The following is a T cell receptor (beta chain) sequence with its context. What it binds is not known. Systemic immunosuppression or a history of autoimmune disease excluded patients. The timepoints at which blood was sampled were baseline, cycle 4 day 1, and cycle 7 day 1. These data are taken from a study of OX40 agonist ivuxolimab in advanced cancers. Study overall: A history of anti-PD-1, anti-PD-L1 or anti-CTLA-4 therapy was acceptable, and approximately 40% had some. General observations from the study: Among expanded peripheral T cells, antigen specificity went undetermined.

Using immunoSEQ multiplex PCR, the repertoire was profiled, and TCRdb retains in-frame clones only, with some absent. The sample carries roughly 49,000 clones, about 86% recorded once. The length of the CDR3 is 12 residues. Trimming removed 4 bases at V and 10 bases at J, with 9 bases between. The germline gives CDR1 SGHNT, CDR2 YYREEE (reference sequence). The sequence was collected from an adult with an advanced solid tumor such as melanoma, head and neck, liver or kidney cancer. The sample consisted of CD4+ or CD8+ T cells sorted from blood, taken in a trial of the OX40 agonist ivuxolimab. V gene TRBV5-4 combines with J gene TRBJ1-6; D is unresolved. CDR3 DNA sequence: TGTGCCAGCAGCCCCGAGGGCTCACCCCTCCACTTT. Translating it yields CASSPEGSPLHF. The entire variable domain, with the rest obtained from reference TRBV5-4 and TRBJ1-6, is as follows: ETGVTQSPTHLIKTRGQQVTLRCSSQSGHNTVSWYQQALGQGPQFIFQYYREEENGRGNFPPRFSGLQFPNYSSELNVNALELDDSALYLCASSPEGSPLHFGNGTRLTVT.